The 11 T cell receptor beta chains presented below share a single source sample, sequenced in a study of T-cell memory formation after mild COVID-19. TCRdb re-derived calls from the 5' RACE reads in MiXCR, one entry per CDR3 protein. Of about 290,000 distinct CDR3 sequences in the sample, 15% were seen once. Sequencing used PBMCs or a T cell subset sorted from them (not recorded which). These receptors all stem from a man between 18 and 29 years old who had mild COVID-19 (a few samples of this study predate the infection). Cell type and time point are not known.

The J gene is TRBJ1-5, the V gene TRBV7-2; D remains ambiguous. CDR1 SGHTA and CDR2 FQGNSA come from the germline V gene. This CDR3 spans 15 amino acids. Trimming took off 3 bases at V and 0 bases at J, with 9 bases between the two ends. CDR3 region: CASSFYSDSNQPQHF. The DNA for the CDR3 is TGTGCCAGCAGCTTTTACAGCGATAGCAATCAGCCCCAGCATTTT.

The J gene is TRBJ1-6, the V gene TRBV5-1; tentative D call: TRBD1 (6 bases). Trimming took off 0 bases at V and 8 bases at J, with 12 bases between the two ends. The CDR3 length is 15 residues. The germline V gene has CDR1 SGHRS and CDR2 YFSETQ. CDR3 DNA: TGCGCCAGCAGCTTGGGGCAGGGGTCATATTCACCCCTCCACTTT. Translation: CASSLGQGSYSPLHF.

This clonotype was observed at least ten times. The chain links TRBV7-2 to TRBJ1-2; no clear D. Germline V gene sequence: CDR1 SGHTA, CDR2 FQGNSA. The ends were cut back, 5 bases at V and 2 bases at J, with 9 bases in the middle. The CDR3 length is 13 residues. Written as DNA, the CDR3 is TGTGCCAGCAGCCCGGACCGAAACTATGGCTACACCTTC. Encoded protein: CASSPDRNYGYTF.

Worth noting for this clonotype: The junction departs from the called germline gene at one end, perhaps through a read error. CDR3 coding DNA: TGTGCCAGCAGGGACTTTGTTAGAGATAAGCAGTATTTT. It translates to CASRDFVRDKQYF. The chain recombines TRBV27 with TRBJ2-3; tentatively, D is TRBD2 (5 bases). The CDR3 contains 13 residues. Looked up from germline, CDR1 is MNHEY and CDR2 is SMNVEV (reference sequence).

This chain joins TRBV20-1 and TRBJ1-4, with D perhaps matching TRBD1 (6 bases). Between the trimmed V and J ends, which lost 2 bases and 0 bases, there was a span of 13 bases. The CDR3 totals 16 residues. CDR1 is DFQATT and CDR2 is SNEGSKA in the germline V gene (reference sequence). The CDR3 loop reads CSARPLTGATNEKLFF. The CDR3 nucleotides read TGCAGTGCTAGACCCTTGACAGGTGCAACTAATGAAAAACTGTTTTTT.

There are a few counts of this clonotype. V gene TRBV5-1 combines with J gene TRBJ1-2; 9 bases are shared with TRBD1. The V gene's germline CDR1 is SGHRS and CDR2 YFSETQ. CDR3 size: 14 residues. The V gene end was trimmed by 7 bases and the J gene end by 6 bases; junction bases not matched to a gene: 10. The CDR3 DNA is TGCGCCAGCGGCCCGGACAGGGGAAGGGATGGCTACACCTTC. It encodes CASGPDRGRDGYTF.

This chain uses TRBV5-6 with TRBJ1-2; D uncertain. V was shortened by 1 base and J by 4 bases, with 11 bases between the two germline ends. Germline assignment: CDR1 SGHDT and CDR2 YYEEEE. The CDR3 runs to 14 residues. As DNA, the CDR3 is TGTGCCAGCAGCTTGATTCATACGGGCTATGGCTACACCTTC. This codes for CASSLIHTGYGYTF.

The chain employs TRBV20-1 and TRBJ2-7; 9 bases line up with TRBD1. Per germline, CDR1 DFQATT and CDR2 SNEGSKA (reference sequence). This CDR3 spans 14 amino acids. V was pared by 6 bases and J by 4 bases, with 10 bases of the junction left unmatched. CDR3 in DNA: TGCAGTGCGCAACAGGGGGCAGGTTATTACGAGCAGTACGTC. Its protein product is CSAQQGAGYYEQYV.

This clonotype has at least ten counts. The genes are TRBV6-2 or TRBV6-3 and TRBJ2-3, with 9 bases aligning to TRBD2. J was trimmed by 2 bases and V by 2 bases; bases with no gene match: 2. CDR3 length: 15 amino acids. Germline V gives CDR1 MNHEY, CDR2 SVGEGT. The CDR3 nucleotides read TGTGCCAGCAGTTACCTAGCGGGGACCACAGATACGCAGTATTTT. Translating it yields CASSYLAGTTDTQYF.

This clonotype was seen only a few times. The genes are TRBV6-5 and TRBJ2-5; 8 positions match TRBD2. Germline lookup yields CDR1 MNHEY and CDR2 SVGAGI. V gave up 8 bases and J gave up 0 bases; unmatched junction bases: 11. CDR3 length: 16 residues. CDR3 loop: CASSKLAGTYQETQYF. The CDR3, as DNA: TGTGCCAGCTCAAAATTAGCGGGGACGTACCAAGAGACCCAGTACTTC.

The CDR3 region is CASSLHGRGNTEAFF. CDR3 sequence (DNA): TGTGCCAGCAGCTTACATGGTCGGGGGAACACTGAAGCTTTCTTT. V and J are TRBV5-4 and TRBJ1-1; D is unresolved. The germline V gene encodes CDR1 SGHNT and CDR2 YYREEE (reference sequence). The CDR3 runs to 15 residues. V was cut by 2 bases and J by 1 base, with 12 bases left in between.